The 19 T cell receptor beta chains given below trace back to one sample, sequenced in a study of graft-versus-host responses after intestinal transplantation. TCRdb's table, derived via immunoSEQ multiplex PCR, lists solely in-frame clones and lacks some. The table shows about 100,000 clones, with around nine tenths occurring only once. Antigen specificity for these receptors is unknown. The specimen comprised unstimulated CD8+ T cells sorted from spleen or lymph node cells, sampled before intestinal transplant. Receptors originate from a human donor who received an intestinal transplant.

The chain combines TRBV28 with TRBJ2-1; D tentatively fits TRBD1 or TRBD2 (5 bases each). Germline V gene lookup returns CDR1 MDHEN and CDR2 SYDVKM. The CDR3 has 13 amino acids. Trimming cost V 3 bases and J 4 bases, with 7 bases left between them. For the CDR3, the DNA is TGTGCCAGCAGTTTTGGGGGTTACAATGAGCAGTTCTTC. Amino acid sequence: CASSFGGYNEQFF.

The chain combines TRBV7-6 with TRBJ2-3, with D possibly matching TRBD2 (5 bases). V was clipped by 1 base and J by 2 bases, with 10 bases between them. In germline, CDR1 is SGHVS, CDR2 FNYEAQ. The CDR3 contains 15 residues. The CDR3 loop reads CASSLVVGNTDTQYF. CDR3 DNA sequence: TGTGCCAGCAGCTTAGTTGTCGGGAACACAGATACGCAGTATTTT.

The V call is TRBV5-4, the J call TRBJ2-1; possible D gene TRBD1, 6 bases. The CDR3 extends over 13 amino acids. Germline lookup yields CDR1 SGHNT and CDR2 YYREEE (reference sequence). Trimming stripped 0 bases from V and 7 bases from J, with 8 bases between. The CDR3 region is CASSLGTENEQFF. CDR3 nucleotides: TGTGCCAGCAGCTTGGGGACAGAGAATGAGCAGTTCTTC.

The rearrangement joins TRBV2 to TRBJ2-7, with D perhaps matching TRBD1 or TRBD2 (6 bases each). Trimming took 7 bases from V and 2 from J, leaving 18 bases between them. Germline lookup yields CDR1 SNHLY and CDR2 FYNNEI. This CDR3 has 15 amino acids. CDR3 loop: CASNELEGGPYEQYF. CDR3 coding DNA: TGTGCCAGCAATGAGCTCGAGGGGGGTCCCTACGAGCAGTACTTC.

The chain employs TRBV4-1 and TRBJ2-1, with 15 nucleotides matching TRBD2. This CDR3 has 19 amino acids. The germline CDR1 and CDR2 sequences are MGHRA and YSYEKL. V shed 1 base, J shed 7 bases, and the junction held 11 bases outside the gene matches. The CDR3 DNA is TGCGCCAGCAGCCAAGCCCCTTACGGACTAGCGGGGGGGCTTAATGAGCAGTTCTTC. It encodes CASSQAPYGLAGGLNEQFF.

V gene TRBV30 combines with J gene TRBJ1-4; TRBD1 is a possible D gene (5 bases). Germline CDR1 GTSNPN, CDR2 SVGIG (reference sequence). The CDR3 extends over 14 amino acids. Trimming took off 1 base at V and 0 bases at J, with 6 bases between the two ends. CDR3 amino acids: CAWSEGATNEKLFF. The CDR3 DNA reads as TGTGCCTGGAGTGAAGGGGCAACTAATGAAAAACTGTTTTTT.

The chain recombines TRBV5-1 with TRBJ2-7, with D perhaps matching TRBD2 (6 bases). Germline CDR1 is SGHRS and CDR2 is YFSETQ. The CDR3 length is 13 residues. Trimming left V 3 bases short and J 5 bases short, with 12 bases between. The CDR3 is CASSWDWGHEQYF. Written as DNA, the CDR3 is TGCGCCAGCAGCTGGGACTGGGGCCACGAGCAGTACTTC.

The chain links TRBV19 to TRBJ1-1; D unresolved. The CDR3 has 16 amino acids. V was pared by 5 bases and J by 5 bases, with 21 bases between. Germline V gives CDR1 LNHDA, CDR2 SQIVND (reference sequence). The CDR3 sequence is CASSWGLGTLGTEAFF. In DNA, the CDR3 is TGTGCCAGTAGTTGGGGTCTAGGCACGTTGGGAACTGAAGCTTTCTTT. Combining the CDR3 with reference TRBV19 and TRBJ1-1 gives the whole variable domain DGGITQSPKYLFRKEGQNVTLSCEQNLNHDAMYWYRQDPGQGLRLIYYSQIVNDFQKGDIAEGYSVSREKKESFPLTVTSAQKNPTAFYLCASSWGLGTLGTEAFFGQGTRLTVV.

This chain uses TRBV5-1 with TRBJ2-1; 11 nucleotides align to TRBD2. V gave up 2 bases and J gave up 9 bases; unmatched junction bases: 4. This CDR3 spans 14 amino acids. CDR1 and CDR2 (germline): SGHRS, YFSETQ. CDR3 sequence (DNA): TGCGCCAGCAGCTTTAGCGGGGGGGCCGCTGAGCAGTTCTTC. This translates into CASSFSGGAAEQFF.

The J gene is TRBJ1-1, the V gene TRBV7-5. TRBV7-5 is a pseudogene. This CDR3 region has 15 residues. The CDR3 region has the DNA TGTGTCAGAAGCTCCCGGGATTTTAACGGCACTGAAGCTTTCTTT. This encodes CVRSSRDFNGTEAFF.

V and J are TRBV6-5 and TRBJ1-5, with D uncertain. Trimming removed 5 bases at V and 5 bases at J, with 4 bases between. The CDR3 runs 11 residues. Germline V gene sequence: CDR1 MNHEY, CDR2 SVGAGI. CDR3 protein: CASSEDQPQHF. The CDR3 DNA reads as TGTGCCAGCAGTGAAGATCAGCCCCAGCATTTT.

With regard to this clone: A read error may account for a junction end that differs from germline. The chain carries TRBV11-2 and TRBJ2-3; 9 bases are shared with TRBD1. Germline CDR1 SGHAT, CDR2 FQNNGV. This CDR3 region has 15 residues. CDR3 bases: TGTGCCGGCAGCCCTGGACAGGGGAGGACAGATACGCAGTATTTT. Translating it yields CAGSPGQGRTDTQYF.

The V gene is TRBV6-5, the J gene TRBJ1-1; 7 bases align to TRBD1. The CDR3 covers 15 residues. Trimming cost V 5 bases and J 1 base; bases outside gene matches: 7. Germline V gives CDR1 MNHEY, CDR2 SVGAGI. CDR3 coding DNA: TGTGCCAGCAGTCCCCCGGGACAGCAGAACACTGAAGCTTTCTTT. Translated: CASSPPGQQNTEAFF.

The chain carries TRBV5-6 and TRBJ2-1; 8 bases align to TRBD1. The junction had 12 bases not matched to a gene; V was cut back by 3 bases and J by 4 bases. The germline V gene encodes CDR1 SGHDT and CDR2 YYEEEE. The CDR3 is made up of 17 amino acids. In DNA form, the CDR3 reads TGTGCCAGCAGCTGGGGGACAGGCGGAGCCGGGTACAATGAGCAGTTCTTC. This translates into CASSWGTGGAGYNEQFF.

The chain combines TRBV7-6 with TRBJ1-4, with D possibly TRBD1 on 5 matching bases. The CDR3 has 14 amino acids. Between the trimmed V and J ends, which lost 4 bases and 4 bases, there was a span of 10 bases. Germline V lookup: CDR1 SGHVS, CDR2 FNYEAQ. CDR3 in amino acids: CASSSDSDNEKLFF. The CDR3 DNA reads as TGTGCCAGCAGCTCCGACAGCGATAATGAAAAACTGTTTTTT.

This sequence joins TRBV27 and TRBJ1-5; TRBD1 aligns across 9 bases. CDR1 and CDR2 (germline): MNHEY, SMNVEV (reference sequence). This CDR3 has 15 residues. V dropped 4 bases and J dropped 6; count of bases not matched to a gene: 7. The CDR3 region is CASSSLQGAPQPQHF. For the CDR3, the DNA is TGTGCCAGCAGTTCCCTACAGGGGGCCCCTCAGCCCCAGCATTTT.

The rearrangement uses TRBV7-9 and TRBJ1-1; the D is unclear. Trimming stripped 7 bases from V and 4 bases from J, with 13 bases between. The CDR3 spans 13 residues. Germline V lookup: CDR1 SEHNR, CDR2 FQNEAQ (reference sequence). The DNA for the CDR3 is TGTGCCAGCATCCACCCGGATGGCACTGAAGCTTTCTTT. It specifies CASIHPDGTEAFF.

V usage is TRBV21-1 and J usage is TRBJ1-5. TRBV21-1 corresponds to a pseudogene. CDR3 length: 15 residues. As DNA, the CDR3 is TGTGCCAGCAGCAAAACCGGGGGCGGGGATCAGCCCCAGCATTTT. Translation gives CASSKTGGGDQPQHF.

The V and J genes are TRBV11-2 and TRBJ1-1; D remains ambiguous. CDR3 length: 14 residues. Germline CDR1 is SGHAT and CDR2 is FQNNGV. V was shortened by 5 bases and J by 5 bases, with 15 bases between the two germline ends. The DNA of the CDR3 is TGTGCCAGCAGCCCGGGAGGCGTGATTACTGAAGCTTTCTTT. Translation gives CASSPGGVITEAFF.